The sequence of this TCR beta chain was determined in a study of blood T cell repertoires in COVID-19. Trimming stripped 1 base from V and 6 bases from J, with 12 bases between. Germline assignment: CDR1 SGHTA and CDR2 FQGTGA. The CDR3 is made up of 14 amino acids. In the original processing: Reference gene primer amplification in the assay estimated nucleated cell counts. The method was immunoSEQ multiplex PCR; TCRdb's version includes in-frame clones alone and lacks a portion of them. Clone size and V and J calls were adopted from that table, with D and trimming inferred from the DNA. The sample has 200,000 to 250,000 clones, approximately 80% seen once; the top ten hold 3.5% to 5.5%.

The specimen sequenced was PBMCs or T cells enriched from blood (not recorded which). J is TRBJ1-2 and V is TRBV7-3; D unresolved. The clonotype was recovered from a man aged 25-40 years with acute COVID-19. The CDR3 reads CASSLSSASDGYTF. CDR3 nucleotides: TGTGCCAGCAGCTTAAGTTCAGCGTCGGATGGCTACACCTTC.